The count of the clone carrying this T cell receptor (beta chain) is one. The antigen is undetermined. The data were taken from a study of blood T cells in healthy people across ages. Germline values: CDR1 SGHDN, CDR2 FVKESK. This CDR3 is 16 amino acids long. Trimming stripped 0 bases from V and 4 bases from J, with 13 bases between. With a J-beta primer mix and a sample-barcoded 5' primer, a second PCR ran roughly 6 to 12 cycles. TCRdb ran MiXCR on the 5' RACE reads and lists one entry per CDR3 protein. This sample has 700,000 or so distinct CDR3 sequences, with roughly 43% found just once. Regarding the study as a whole: Researchers said unsorted PBMCs prevented a conclusive naive versus antigen-experienced comparison. Long-lived and aged donors differed, with more naive CD4+ cells and higher diversity in the long-lived.

This rearrangement joins TRBV14 to TRBJ2-1, with TRBD1 as a possible D gene (5 bases). This TCR was recovered from an elderly man in good health. Sequencing was done on a sample of blood. The CDR3 DNA reads TGTGCCAGCAGCCAAGATAGAAGGGGCCCTTACAATGAGCAGTTCTTC. This encodes CASSQDRRGPYNEQFF.